This TCR beta chain was profiled in a study of TIL therapy for anti-PD-1-resistant metastatic lung cancer. The study, taken as a whole, reports: TIL cultures after expansion showed higher clonality and lower diversity than baseline tumor (median about 6% vs 30%).

With 4 bases removed from V and 0 bases from J, the gap between germline ends came to 16 bases. The CDR3 length is 16 residues. Germline CDR1 and CDR2: SGHNT and YYREEE (reference sequence). Sequencing used immunoSEQ v3. Sequencing used immunoSEQ multiplex PCR; TCRdb keeps in-frame clones, though not all of them. Of approximately 27,000 clones in the sample, 72% were seen once. A word on this clone: Its antigen is undetermined.

The time point is: pre-treatment sample, taken before nivolumab and TIL therapy. Pleural nodules or supraclavicular lymph nodes made up most of the excised metastases sampled. The receptor comes from a person between 25 and 80 years old with non-small cell lung cancer. The sample consisted of tumor tissue, taken at baseline. The V call is TRBV5-4, the J call TRBJ1-2; D is possibly TRBD1 (6 bases). DNA for the CDR3: TGTGCCAGCAGCCGACATACAGGGACGACTAACTATGGCTACACCTTC. The encoded protein is CASSRHTGTTNYGYTF.